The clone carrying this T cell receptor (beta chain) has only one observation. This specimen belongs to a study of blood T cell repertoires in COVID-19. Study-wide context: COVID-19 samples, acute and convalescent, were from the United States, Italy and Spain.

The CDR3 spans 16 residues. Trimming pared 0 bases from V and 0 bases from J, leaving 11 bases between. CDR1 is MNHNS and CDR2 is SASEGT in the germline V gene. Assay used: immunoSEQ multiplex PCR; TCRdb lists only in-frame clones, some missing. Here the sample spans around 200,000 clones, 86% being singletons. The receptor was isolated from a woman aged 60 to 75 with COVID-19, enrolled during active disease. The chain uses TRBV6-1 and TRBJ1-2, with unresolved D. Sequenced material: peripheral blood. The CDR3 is CASSEAGSLPNYGYTF. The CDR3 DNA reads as TGTGCCAGCAGTGAAGCTGGCTCCCTGCCTAACTATGGCTACACCTTC.